The sequence of this TCR beta chain was determined in a study of monozygotic twins with inflammatory bowel disease. The CDR3 contains 13 residues. Germline-derived CDR1 and CDR2 are DFQATT and SNEGSKA (reference sequence). TCRdb reprocessed the 5' RACE reads and keeps a single row for each CDR3 protein, giving no DNA. This sample's clone table lists 300,000 to 350,000 distinct CDR3 sequences. The V gene is TRBV20-1, the J gene TRBJ1-2. Sequenced: blood. This TCR was recovered from a human donor with ulcerative colitis or Crohn's disease, or a healthy co-twin of an affected twin (not recorded which). Here the CDR3 reads CSAPHWANYGYTF.